This is a list of T cell receptor beta chains from one sample in a study of blood T cell repertoires in COVID-19. Libraries were prepared by immunoSEQ multiplex PCR; TCRdb keeps only in-frame clonotypes and omits some of them. The sample has about 87,000 clones; over 70% are singletons. The sample comprised peripheral blood. These TCRs come from a woman between 50 and 59 years old with acute or convalescent COVID-19. Both conserved end residues are part of each CDR3. A D gene is named only where the DNA matches it firmly. The listing skips clone size in some rows; elsewhere it reads once, few, many or a size class.

>TRBV6-5|TRBJ1-1|13|TRBD1|few
CASSSTGNTEAFF
TGTGCCAGCAGTTCGACAGGGAATACTGAAGCTTTCTTT
>TRBV19|TRBJ1-1|12|.|.
CASSTTTYEAFF
TGTGCCAGTAGTACGACTACCTATGAAGCTTTCTTT
>TRBV11-2|TRBJ1-1|16|.|.
CASRVLGGIMNTEAFF
TGTGCCAGCAGGGTTTTAGGGGGAATCATGAACACTGAAGCTTTCTTT
>TRBV7-9|TRBJ2-5|14|TRBD1|.
CASSQGQVWETQYF
TGTGCCAGCAGCCAGGGACAGGTTTGGGAGACCCAGTACTTC
>TRBV7-2|TRBJ1-4|15|TRBD1|.
CASSSLTGGKEKLFF
TGTGCCAGCAGCTCCCTGACAGGGGGAAAAGAAAAACTGTTTTTT
>TRBV6-5|TRBJ2-3|13|TRBD2|.
CASKRGGTDTQYF
TGTGCCAGTAAGCGGGGGGGCACAGATACGCAGTATTTT
>TRBV29-1|TRBJ2-4|11|.|.
CSVEDLNIQYF
TGCAGCGTTGAAGACCTAAACATTCAGTACTTC
>TRBV28|TRBJ1-4|15|.|.
CASSLLAQGNEKLFF
TGTGCCAGCAGTTTATTGGCACAGGGTAACGAAAAACTGTTTTTT
>TRBV29-1|TRBJ1-2|12|TRBD1|once
CSVELGQGYHTF
TGCAGCGTGGAACTAGGACAGGGCTATCACACCTTC
>TRBV5-1|TRBJ1-5|17|TRBD1|.
CASSVGTGGGINQPQHF
TGCGCCAGCAGCGTCGGGACAGGGGGTGGTATAAATCAGCCCCAGCATTTT
>TRBV28|TRBJ2-7|15|.|.
CASSPLKAGVQEQYF
TGTGCCAGCAGTCCTCTAAAGGCAGGGGTACAAGAGCAGTACTTC
>TRBV19|TRBJ1-2|14|TRBD1|.
CASSIGAGGSGYTF
TGTGCCAGTAGTATCGGGGCAGGGGGAAGTGGCTACACCTTC
>TRBV19|TRBJ2-7|14|TRBD1|.
CASSWDSRTYEQYF
TGTGCCAGTAGCTGGGACAGTCGAACCTACGAGCAGTACTTC
>TRBV25-1|TRBJ1-4|14|.|once
CASSEGGTLEKLFF
TGTGCCAGCAGTGAAGGTGGGACACTCGAAAAACTGTTTTTT
>TRBV9|TRBJ2-3|15|.|once
CASSVDGRGTDTQYF
TGTGCCAGCAGCGTGGACGGGCGGGGTACAGATACGCAGTATTTT
>TRBV10-3|TRBJ1-5|13|.|.
CAITPASNQPQHF
TGTGCCATCACCCCCGCGTCCAATCAGCCCCAGCATTTT
>TRBV2|TRBJ2-5|17|TRBD1|.
CASSESRTGGRRETQYF
TGTGCCAGCAGTGAATCCCGGACAGGGGGCAGAAGAGAGACCCAGTACTTC
>TRBV3-1/TRBV3-2|TRBJ2-1|16|TRBD2|.
CASSQVLAGNQNEQFF
TGTGCCAGCAGCCAAGTACTAGCGGGGAACCAAAATGAGCAGTTCTTC
>TRBV15|TRBJ1-1|17|.|.
CATSSPRVAERNTEAFF
TGTGCCACCAGCAGCCCCAGAGTGGCAGAGCGGAACACTGAAGCTTTCTTT
>TRBV12-3/TRBV12-4|TRBJ1-1|13|.|.
CASSSQMNTEAFF
TGTGCCAGCAGCTCACAGATGAACACTGAAGCTTTCTTT
>TRBV9|TRBJ1-2|16|TRBD1|.
CASSVLEGALTNGYTF
TGTGCCAGCAGCGTATTAGAGGGGGCGTTAACTAATGGCTACACCTTC
>TRBV13|TRBJ1-2|13|TRBD1|.
CASSLTGGFGYTF
TGTGCCAGCAGCTTAACAGGGGGCTTTGGCTACACCTTC
>TRBV7-9|TRBJ1-4|14|TRBD1|.
CASSGDRGNEKLFF
TGTGCCAGCAGCGGGGACAGGGGGAATGAAAAACTGTTTTTT
>TRBV30|TRBJ2-5|11|.|.
CARVSGGTQYF
TGTGCCAGGGTGTCCGGTGGGACCCAGTACTTC
>TRBV7-2|TRBJ1-5|17|.|.
CASSLGSGGVSNQPQHF
TGTGCCAGCAGCTTAGGGTCGGGGGGGGTGAGCAATCAGCCCCAGCATTTT
>TRBV7-9|TRBJ2-5|13|.|.
CASSRDRQETQYF
TGTGCCAGCAGCCGAGACAGGCAAGAGACCCAGTACTTC
>TRBV2|TRBJ2-1|17|TRBD2|.
CASRRTSGGSSYNEQFF
TGTGCCAGCAGGAGGACTAGCGGGGGTAGCTCCTACAATGAGCAGTTCTTC
>TRBV5-1|TRBJ2-3|14|TRBD2|.
CASSPMAGVDTQYF
TGCGCCAGCAGTCCAATGGCGGGGGTCGATACGCAGTATTTT
>TRBV5-1|TRBJ2-1|13|.|.
CASSLETHNEQFF
TGCGCCAGCAGCTTGGAGACTCACAATGAGCAGTTCTTC
>TRBV2|TRBJ1-1|15|TRBD1|few
CASSLTRTGRDEAFF
TGTGCCAGCAGCTTAACGCGGACAGGTCGGGATGAAGCTTTCTTT
>TRBV9|TRBJ1-1|15|.|.
CASSVELGANTEAFF
TGTGCCAGCAGCGTAGAGTTAGGGGCTAACACTGAAGCTTTCTTT
>TRBV7-2|TRBJ2-7|14|.|.
CASSQDLPPYEQYF
TGTGCCAGCAGCCAAGACTTACCGCCCTACGAGCAGTACTTC
>TRBV5-5|TRBJ2-5|14|TRBD2|.
CASSLASGGETQYF
TGTGCCAGCAGCTTGGCTAGCGGGGGGGAGACCCAGTACTTC
>TRBV29-1|TRBJ2-1|15|.|.
CSVGGDGRHYNEQFF
TGCAGCGTTGGGGGGGACGGGCGCCACTACAATGAGCAGTTCTTC
>TRBV3-1/TRBV3-2|TRBJ1-5|13|.|.
CASSHSSNQPQHF
TGTGCCAGCAGCCATAGTAGCAATCAGCCCCAGCATTTT
>TRBV2|TRBJ1-5|14|TRBD1|.
CASSDDRDNQPQHF
TGTGCCAGCAGCGATGACAGGGACAATCAGCCCCAGCATTTT
>TRBV5-1|TRBJ1-2|12|.|.
CASSGQDYGYTF
TGCGCCAGCAGCGGTCAGGACTATGGCTACACCTTC
>TRBV6-5|TRBJ1-2|13|.|once
CASIWTEGSGYTF
TGTGCCAGCATTTGGACAGAAGGCTCCGGCTACACCTTC
>TRBV5-5|TRBJ2-5|16|.|.
CASSSSIEGGKETQYF
TGTGCCAGCAGCTCGAGCATCGAGGGGGGGAAGGAGACCCAGTACTTC
>TRBV6-5|TRBJ2-1|14|TRBD2|once
CASSGTSSYNEQFF
TGTGCCAGTTCCGGGACTAGTTCCTACAATGAGCAGTTCTTC
>TRBV6-5|TRBJ2-7|13|TRBD1|few
CATRQGIAYEQYF
TGTGCCACCCGACAGGGGATCGCCTACGAGCAGTACTTC
>TRBV15|TRBJ2-3|15|.|.
CATSRDHGATDTQYF
TGTGCCACCAGCAGAGATCATGGGGCCACAGATACGCAGTATTTT
>TRBV28|TRBJ1-3|15|TRBD1|.
CASSYPGTGRDTIYF
TGTGCCAGCAGTTACCCCGGGACAGGGAGGGACACCATATATTTT
>TRBV2|TRBJ1-2|12|.|.
CASRGRGYGYTF
TGTGCCAGCAGGGGGCGGGGATATGGCTACACCTTC
>TRBV19|TRBJ2-7|15|.|few
CASSTQRDSRYEQYF
TGTGCCAGTAGTACTCAACGGGACTCCCGCTACGAGCAGTACTTC
>TRBV28|TRBJ1-1|14|TRBD1|few
CASRQGGIIRSAFF
TGTGCCAGCAGACAGGGGGGGATAATAAGGTCGGCTTTCTTT